These T cell receptor beta chains were read from a single sample in a study of cytomegalovirus exposure and HLA in healthy donors. Clones were sequenced by immunoSEQ multiplex PCR, and TCRdb holds only the in-frame ones, with some missing. The profile covers under 150,000 clones, with roughly 60% appearing a single time and over 8% taken by the ten largest. Material: PBMCs. Receptor source: a man in his forties or fifties in good health and CMV-seropositive. The CDR3 runs from the conserved cysteine through the conserved F or W. The D gene is left open where the match is weak. The listing skips clone size in some rows; elsewhere it reads once, few, many or a size class.

size | D | J | V | DNA | CDR3
. | TRBD1 | TRBJ1-4 | TRBV2 | TGTGCCAGCAGTGGACAGGGTGAAAAACTGTTTTTT | CASSGQGEKLFF
. | TRBD1 | TRBJ2-5 | TRBV10-2 | TGCGCCAGCAAAACAGGGGGCTATGAGACCCAGTACTTC | CASKTGGYETQYF
. | TRBD1 | TRBJ2-7 | TRBV5-1 | TGCGCCAGCAGCGTGGACAGGGGGATATCCTACGAGCAGTACTTC | CASSVDRGISYEQYF
. | . | TRBJ1-2 | TRBV18 | TGTGCCAGCTCACCCCGATTCCGGGGAGGGGCCTCGAACTATGGCTACACCTTC | CASSPRFRGGASNYGYTF
. | . | TRBJ1-6 | TRBV5-1 | TGCGCCAGCAGCTTTGAGGATTCACCCCTCCACTTT | CASSFEDSPLHF
. | . | TRBJ2-7 | TRBV5-6 | TGTGCCAGCAGCTTATCGTGGCAGGCATCCTACGAGCAGTACTTC | CASSLSWQASYEQYF
. | TRBD1 | TRBJ1-6 | TRBV7-3 | TGTGCCAGCAGCTTAACTTTTCAGGGGGATTCACCCCTCCACTTT | CASSLTFQGDSPLHF
once | TRBD2 | TRBJ2-7 | TRBV11-2 | TGTGCCAGCAGCTCTCTAGCGGGGGCGTTCTACGAGCAGTACTTC | CASSSLAGAFYEQYF
. | . | TRBJ2-1 | TRBV30 | TGTGCCTGGAGTCCCCAGGGCAATGAGCAGTTCTTC | CAWSPQGNEQFF
. | . | TRBJ2-3 | TRBV25-1 | TGTGCCAGCAGTGAAGGTCTAATCCGCACAGATACGCAGTATTTT | CASSEGLIRTDTQYF
few | . | TRBJ2-7 | TRBV6-1 | TGTGCCAGCAGACACGAATCGGGATTAGGCTACGAGCAGTACTTC | CASRHESGLGYEQYF
. | . | TRBJ2-1 | TRBV7-8 | TGTGCCAGCAGCTTAGGGACGGGAGATCAGTTCTTC | CASSLGTGDQFF
few | TRBD1 | TRBJ1-1 | TRBV4-1 | TGCGCCAGCAGCCAAAACCGAGTGGACAGGGGGCTTGGAGCTTTCTTT | CASSQNRVDRGLGAFF
. | . | TRBJ2-2 | TRBV11-2 | TGTGCCAGCAGCTTGGACTCAATCACCGGGGAGCTGTTTTTT | CASSLDSITGELFF
. | . | TRBJ2-7 | TRBV7-8 | TGTGCCAGCAGCTTAGCGCGGGACTACGAGCAGTACTTC | CASSLARDYEQYF
. | TRBD2 | TRBJ2-7 | TRBV6-5 | TGTGCCAGCAGTTACGGACTAGCAGGCCCCTACGAGCAGTACTTC | CASSYGLAGPYEQYF
. | TRBD2 | TRBJ2-3 | TRBV10-3 | TGTGCCATCAGTGAGACCCCCGGGACTAGCGGGGGAAGCACAGATACGCAGTATTTT | CAISETPGTSGGSTDTQYF
. | . | TRBJ1-1 | TRBV7-3 | TGTGCCAGCAGCCCCGGGGGGGGGACTGAAGCTTTCTTT | CASSPGGGTEAFF
few | . | TRBJ2-5 | TRBV5-4 | TGTGCCAGCAGCTTGGGGGGTAGAGGGGAGACCCAGTACTTC | CASSLGGRGETQYF
. | TRBD2 | TRBJ2-1 | TRBV29-1 | TGCAGCGTCGGGACTAGCGGGATAAATGAGCAGTTCTTC | CSVGTSGINEQFF
. | . | TRBJ2-3 | TRBV7-2 | TGTGCCAGCAGCTTTTCTAAGTTTAGCACAGATACGCAGTATTTT | CASSFSKFSTDTQYF
. | . | TRBJ1-2 | TRBV5-6 | TGTGCCAGCAGCTTGTCAGGGAATGGCTACACCTTC | CASSLSGNGYTF
. | TRBD1 | TRBJ2-5 | TRBV15 | TGTGCCCCCCGGGACAGGGGGTCCCAAGAGACCCAGTACTTC | CAPRDRGSQETQYF
few | . | TRBJ2-7 | TRBV5-1 | TGCGCCAGCAGCTCACATTCCGCCCGGCTCGGAGGCGAGCAGTACTTC | CASSSHSARLGGEQYF
. | . | TRBJ1-3 | TRBV4-1 | TGCGCCAGCAGCCAAGCACAGGTACACTCTGGAAACACCATATATTTT | CASSQAQVHSGNTIYF
once | TRBD2 | TRBJ2-4 | TRBV27 | TGTGCCAGCAGTCCGGGACTAGCGGGAGGGAGGGGAAACATTCAGTACTTC | CASSPGLAGGRGNIQYF
. | . | TRBJ1-5 | TRBV6-5 | TGTGCCAGCAGTCACCCGGATCAGCCCCAGCATTTT | CASSHPDQPQHF
. | TRBD2 | TRBJ2-1 | TRBV19 | TGTGCCAGTAGTAGGACTAGCGGGGGGACCTACAATGAGCAGTTCTTC | CASSRTSGGTYNEQFF
. | TRBD1 | TRBJ2-7 | TRBV2 | TGTGCCAGCTTCCGGGACAGGACCTACGAGCAGTACTTC | CASFRDRTYEQYF
few | . | TRBJ1-1 | TRBV7-3 | TGTGCCAGCAGCTTTGGCGGGGGCGAAACTGAAGCTTTCTTT | CASSFGGGETEAFF
. | . | TRBJ2-7 | TRBV30 | TGTGCCTGGAGTGGGGCCTCCCAGGAAGAGCAGTACTTC | CAWSGASQEEQYF
. | . | TRBJ2-1 | TRBV2 | TGTGCCAGCACTCGGGAAGAAAATGAGCAGTTCTTC | CASTREENEQFF
few | TRBD1 | TRBJ2-5 | TRBV7-3 | TGTGCCAGCAGCTTCATGACAGGGGGCGAGGAGACCCAGTACTTC | CASSFMTGGEETQYF
few | TRBD1 | TRBJ1-5 | TRBV29-1 | TGCAGCGTTGATCGGTGCGGGGGACAGGATAGCAATCAGCCCCAGCATTTT | CSVDRCGGQDSNQPQHF
. | TRBD1 | TRBJ1-1 | TRBV5-8 | TGTGCCAGCAGCACGGGTCAGGGGGCTACGAACACTGAAGCTTTCTTT | CASSTGQGATNTEAFF
. | TRBD1 | TRBJ1-5 | TRBV19 | TGTGCCAGTAGATCCGGGACAGCTTATAGCAATCAGCCCCAGCATTTT | CASRSGTAYSNQPQHF
. | TRBD2 | TRBJ2-3 | TRBV4-3 | TGCGCCAGCAGCCCCCTTACTAGCGGCACAGATACGCAGTATTTT | CASSPLTSGTDTQYF
few | TRBD1 | TRBJ2-3 | TRBV7-2 | TGTGCCAGCAGTATAGGGGGCTTTGACACAGATACGCAGTATTTT | CASSIGGFDTDTQYF
few | . | TRBJ2-7 | TRBV6-6 | TGTGCCAGCAGTTACCTACACGAGCAGTACTTC | CASSYLHEQYF
. | . | TRBJ2-3 | TRBV27 | TGTGCCAGCAGTTTCCTCAGCACAGATACGCAGTATTTT | CASSFLSTDTQYF
. | . | TRBJ1-5 | TRBV27 | TGTGCCAGCAGTTTAGGGGGGGGGAGCAATCAGCCCCAGCATTTT | CASSLGGGSNQPQHF
. | TRBD1 | TRBJ1-3 | TRBV7-2 | TGTGCCAGCAGCTTATCTCCGGGACAGGGGGGAAACACCATATATTTT | CASSLSPGQGGNTIYF